A few counts support the clone carrying this TCR beta chain. These data belong to a study of T cells in Graves' hyperthyroidism and ophthalmopathy. Regions amplified from RNA transcripts were the TCR beta CDR3 regions. The primer set for the first-round RT-PCR of the TCR CDR3 was HTBI. TCRdb analysed the multiplex PCR reads with MiXCR anew, one entry per CDR3 protein. Of approximately 600,000 distinct CDR3 sequences listed, about 20% are singletons. The receptor was isolated from a man younger than 40 with Graves' ophthalmopathy. What was sequenced was blood.

CDR3 sequence (DNA): TGTGCCAGCAGTGATTCAGGGCTCGGGGGCTACACCTTC. Amino acid sequence: CASSDSGLGGYTF. The chain has TRBV6-1 and TRBJ1-2; D possibly corresponds to TRBD1 (5 bases). CDR1 is MNHNS and CDR2 is SASEGT in the germline V gene. Trimming pared 3 bases from V and 8 bases from J, leaving 13 bases between. The CDR3 has 13 residues.